Reported below is one TCR beta chain. Its cognate antigen has yet to be identified. Per-base qualities were not stored, and no clone one base away is much larger. This entry belongs to a study of OX40 agonist ivuxolimab in advanced cancers. Study-level background: The costimulatory receptor OX40 (CD134) was targeted by ivuxolimab, a fully human IgG2 agonistic monoclonal antibody. Intravenous ivuxolimab was administered to patients every 2 weeks at six dose levels: 0.01, 0.1, 0.3, 1.5, 3 and 10 mg/kg. Of the approximately 50 dose-escalation patients, hepatocellular carcinoma was present in about 20, melanoma in approximately 15, renal cell carcinoma in 9 and head and neck cancer in 9. The dose-escalation cohort was over 70% male with a mean age of around 62 years, ranging from roughly 20 to 80. Prior anti-PD-1, anti-PD-L1 or anti-CTLA-4 therapy was permitted, and approximately 40% of dose-escalation patients had received checkpoint inhibitors. Partial responses occurred in three dose-escalation patients: two with cutaneous melanoma and one with hepatocellular carcinoma. Peripheral TCRbeta sequencing was intended to test whether TCR sequence diversity was altered and clonal T-cell expansion was caused by ivuxolimab. The paper reports the monotherapy dose-escalation portion (N = 52 patients) of the phase I ivuxolimab trial.

Genomic DNA was isolated from the sorted cells so that the TCRbeta CDR3 region could be sequenced. TCRbeta CDR3 regions were sequenced using the immunoSEQ Assay. This is the immuneACCESS table as TCRdb keeps it, with only in-frame sequences that have V and J called. A part of the clones is gone; compared with another copy, unresolved V genes explain less than half, and the rest is unexplained. This sample is represented by about 46,000 clones; roughly nine tenths of them were singletons. The ten largest clonotypes hold roughly 4.4% of the sample. Study-level results and caveats: After ivuxolimab, more expanded clones were found on average in CD8+ T cells than in CD4+ T cells. In the 0.1-3.0 mg/kg groups, partial responders were among the patients with the lowest normalized peripheral clonal expansion, particularly in CD8+ T cells. At doses of 0.1 to 3.0 mg/kg, clonal expansion of both CD4+ and CD8+ T cells in blood was seen between baseline and week 6. Which antigens the clonally expanded peripheral T cells were specific for was not determined. Low levels of normalized T-cell clonal expansion were also seen in some patients who did not respond.

The CDR3 covers 15 residues, taking in both the cysteine and the phenylalanine. The sequence is cut down to CDR3 DNA, 45 bases in frame from base 1. CDR1 is given as SGHAT and CDR2 as FQNNGV, both from the germline V gene. Deletion took 3 bases off V and 4 bases off J, with a span of 15 bases between the germline ends. The trial excluded patients who had a history of autoimmune disease or were on systemic immunosuppression. Peripheral blood for TCR sequencing was collected from all dose cohorts at baseline, on cycle 4 day 1, and on cycle 7 day 1. Samples came from an open-label, multicenter, first-in-human phase I dose-escalation trial of ivuxolimab. Adults with locally advanced or metastatic melanoma, renal cell carcinoma, hepatocellular carcinoma or head and neck squamous cell carcinoma were enrolled in the trial. CD4+ and CD8+ T cells were sorted separately from peripheral blood before TCR sequencing.

The rearranged segments are TRBV11-2 and TRBJ1-2; TRBD1 is possibly the D segment (5 matching bases). This clonotype was obtained from an adult with an advanced solid tumor such as melanoma, head and neck, liver or kidney cancer. The specimen was CD4+ or CD8+ T cells sorted from blood, collected in a trial of the OX40 agonist ivuxolimab. The CDR3 region has the sequence CASSLGEGPIYGYTF. The sequence in DNA is TGTGCCAGCAGCTTGGGGGAAGGCCCGATCTATGGCTACACCTTC.